Described below is a single TCR beta chain sequence and its context. Its antigen is unidentified. These data are taken from a study of CXCR3-negative and CXCR3-positive naive CD8 T cells. Across the whole study: With about 1.5 +/- 0.3 million reads per library, the TRB reads numbered 120 million to 150 million in total.

CDR1 SGHTA and CDR2 FQGNSA come from the germline V gene. The CDR3 contains 17 residues. Per CD8+ T cell subset, triplicate sorts of fewer than 350,000 cells each were done. By phenotype, naive CD8+ T cells were CD45RO-CCR7+CD27+CD95-. Findings and limits, study-wide: A higher hydrophobicity marked the TRB CDR3s of CXCR3-positive naive cells versus CXCR3-negative naive cells. Diversity was high in both naive subsets and much lower in memory cells.

The authors prepared UMI-labeled TRB cDNA libraries by 5' RACE. TCRdb derives one entry per CDR3 protein from the 5' RACE reads, leaving out DNA. Its table lists over 50,000 distinct CDR3 sequences. The receptor was derived from a human donor in good health. Some clones in this sample may be carry-over from other donors' samples. Material: naive CXCR3+ CD8+ T cells from blood. Stated subset: CD45RO-CCR7+CD27+CD95- naive CD8+ T cells expressing CXCR3 (TNR3+). The chain links TRBV7-2 to TRBJ2-3; TCRdb returns TRBD2, unconfirmable since there is no DNA. The CDR3 here is CASSSPHSGTSTDTQYF.